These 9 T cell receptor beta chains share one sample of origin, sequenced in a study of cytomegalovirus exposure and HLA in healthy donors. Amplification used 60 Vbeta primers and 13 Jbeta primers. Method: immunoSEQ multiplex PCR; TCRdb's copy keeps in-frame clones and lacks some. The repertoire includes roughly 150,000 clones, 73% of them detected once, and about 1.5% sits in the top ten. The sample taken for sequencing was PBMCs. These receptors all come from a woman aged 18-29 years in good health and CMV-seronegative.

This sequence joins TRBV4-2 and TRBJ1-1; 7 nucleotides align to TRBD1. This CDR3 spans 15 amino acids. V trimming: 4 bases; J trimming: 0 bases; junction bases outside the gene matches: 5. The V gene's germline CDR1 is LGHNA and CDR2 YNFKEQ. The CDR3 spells CASSRIQGLNTEAFF. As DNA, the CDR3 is TGTGCCAGCAGCCGTATACAGGGGTTGAACACTGAAGCTTTCTTT.

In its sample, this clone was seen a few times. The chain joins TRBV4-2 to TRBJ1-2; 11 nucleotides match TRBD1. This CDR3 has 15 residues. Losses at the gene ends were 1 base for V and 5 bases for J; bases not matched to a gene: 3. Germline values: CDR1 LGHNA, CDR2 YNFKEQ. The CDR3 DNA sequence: TGTGCCAGCAGCCAAGGGACAGGGGGCCTTTATGGCTACACCTTC. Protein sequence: CASSQGTGGLYGYTF.

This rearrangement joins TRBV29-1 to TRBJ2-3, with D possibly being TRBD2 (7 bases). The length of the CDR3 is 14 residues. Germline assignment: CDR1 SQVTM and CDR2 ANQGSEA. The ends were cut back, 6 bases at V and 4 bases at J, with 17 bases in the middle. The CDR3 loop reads CSVGGGGSSDTQYF. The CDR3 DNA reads TGCAGCGTGGGGGGGGGCGGGAGTTCAGATACGCAGTATTTT.

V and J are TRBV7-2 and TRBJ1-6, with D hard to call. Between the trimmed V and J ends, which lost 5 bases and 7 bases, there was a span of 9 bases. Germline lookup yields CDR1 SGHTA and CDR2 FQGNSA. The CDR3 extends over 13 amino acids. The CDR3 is CASSTLQNSPLHF. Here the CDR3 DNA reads TGTGCCAGCAGCACCTTACAGAATTCACCCCTCCACTTT.

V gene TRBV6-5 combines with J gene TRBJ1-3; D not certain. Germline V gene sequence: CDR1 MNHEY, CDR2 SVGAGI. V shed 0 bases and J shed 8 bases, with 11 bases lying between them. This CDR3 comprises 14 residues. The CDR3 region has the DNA TGTGCCAGCAGTTACTCGGCCCTCGAAGACACCATATATTTT. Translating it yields CASSYSALEDTIYF.

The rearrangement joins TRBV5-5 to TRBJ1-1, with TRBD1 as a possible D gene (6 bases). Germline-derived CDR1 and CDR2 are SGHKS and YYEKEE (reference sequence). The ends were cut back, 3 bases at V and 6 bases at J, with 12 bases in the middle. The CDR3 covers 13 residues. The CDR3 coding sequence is TGTGCCAGCAGCTACCAGCCAGGGGCTGAAGCTTTCTTT. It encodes CASSYQPGAEAFF. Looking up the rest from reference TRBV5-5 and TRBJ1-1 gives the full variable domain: DAGVTQSPTHLIKTRGQQVTLRCSPISGHKSVSWYQQVLGQGPQFIFQYYEKEERGRGNFPDRFSARQFPNYSSELNVNALLLGDSALYLCASSYQPGAEAFFGQGTRLTVV.

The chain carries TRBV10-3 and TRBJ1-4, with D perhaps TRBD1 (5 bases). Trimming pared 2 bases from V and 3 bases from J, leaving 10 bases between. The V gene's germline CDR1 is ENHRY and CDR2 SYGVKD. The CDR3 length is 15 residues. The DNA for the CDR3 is TGTGCCATCAGTGAGCCGGGGGAATCTAATGAAAAACTGTTTTTT. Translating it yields CAISEPGESNEKLFF.

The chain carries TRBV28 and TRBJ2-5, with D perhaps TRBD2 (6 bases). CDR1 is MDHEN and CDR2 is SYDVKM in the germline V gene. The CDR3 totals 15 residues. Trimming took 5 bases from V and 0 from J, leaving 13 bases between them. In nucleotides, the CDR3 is TGTGCCAGCAGTCTCACAGCGGGCTACCAAGAGACCCAGTACTTC. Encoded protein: CASSLTAGYQETQYF.

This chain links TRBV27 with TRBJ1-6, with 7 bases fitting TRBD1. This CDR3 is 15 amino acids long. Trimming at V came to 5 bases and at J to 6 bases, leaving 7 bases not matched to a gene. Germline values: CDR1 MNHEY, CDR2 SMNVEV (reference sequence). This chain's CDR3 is CASSANRGGNSPLHF. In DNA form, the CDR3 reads TGTGCCAGCAGTGCCAACAGGGGAGGTAATTCACCCCTCCACTTT.